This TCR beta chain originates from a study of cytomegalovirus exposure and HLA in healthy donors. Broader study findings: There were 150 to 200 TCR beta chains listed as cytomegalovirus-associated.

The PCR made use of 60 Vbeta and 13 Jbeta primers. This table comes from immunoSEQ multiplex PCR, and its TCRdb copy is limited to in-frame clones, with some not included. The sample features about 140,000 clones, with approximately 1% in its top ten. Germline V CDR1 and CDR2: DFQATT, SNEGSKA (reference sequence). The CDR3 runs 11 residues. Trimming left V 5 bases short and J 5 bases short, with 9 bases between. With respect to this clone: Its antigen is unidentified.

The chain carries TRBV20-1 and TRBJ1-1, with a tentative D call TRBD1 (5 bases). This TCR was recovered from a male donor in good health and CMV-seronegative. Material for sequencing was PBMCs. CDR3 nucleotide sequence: TGCAGTGCTGAAGGGGTAACTGAAGCTTTCTTT. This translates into CSAEGVTEAFF.